This TCR beta chain was found in a study of blood T cell repertoires in COVID-19. This clone was detected a few times. Data came from immunoSEQ multiplex PCR; TCRdb stores just in-frame clones and leaves some out. The top ten hold 3.5% to 5% of the sample, which has more than 110,000 clones, 60% to 85% seen once. J lost 6 bases, V lost 1 base, and 6 bases had no gene match. Germline V CDR1 and CDR2: MDHEN, SYDVKM. This CDR3 has 14 amino acids. This receptor was obtained from a woman at least 80 years old with active or convalescent COVID-19. The sample comprised peripheral blood. The V and J genes are TRBV28 and TRBJ2-7; 7 bases agree with TRBD2. CDR3 nucleotides: TGTGCCAGCAGTTTATTGACTAGCCGCGCCGAGCAGTACTTC. It yields the protein CASSLLTSRAEQYF.